The 16 T cell receptor beta chains listed next were all sequenced from one sample in a study of beta chain features in type 1 diabetes. The isolated RNA, all of it, was reverse transcribed, so expressed TCRB transcripts were what got sequenced. The method was immunoSEQ multiplex PCR; TCRdb's version includes in-frame clones alone and lacks a portion of them. This sample has around 500,000 clones, with about 32% found just once. Sequencing used naive CD4+ T cells from blood. The receptors here all came from a man aged 18 to 29 in good health.

The chain combines TRBV30 with TRBJ1-4, with 9 bases that match TRBD1. Germline values: CDR1 GTSNPN, CDR2 SVGIG (reference sequence). The junction had 5 bases not matched to a gene; V was cut back by 0 bases and J by 6 bases. This CDR3 is built from 15 residues. CDR3 nucleotide sequence: TGTGCCTGGAGTGTATGGGACAGGGACGATGAAAAACTGTTTTTT. It is translated as CAWSVWDRDDEKLFF.

Turning to this clone: This specimen includes other DNA sequences encoding the same CDR3. This sequence joins TRBV20-1 and TRBJ2-1; D is unresolved. Germline lookup yields CDR1 DFQATT and CDR2 SNEGSKA (reference sequence). This CDR3 region has 10 residues. The V and J ends lost 3 bases and 5 bases respectively, with 2 bases between them. CDR3 loop: CSASNNEQFF. The CDR3 DNA follows: TGCAGTGCTAGCAACAATGAGCAGTTCTTC.

The chain is built from TRBV7-9 and TRBJ2-1; tentative D call: TRBD1 (5 bases). Germline CDR1 reads SEHNR; CDR2 reads FQNEAQ (reference sequence). The CDR3 consists of 16 residues. Between the trimmed V and J ends, which lost 5 bases and 4 bases, there was a span of 18 bases. CDR3 residues: CASSQNTGSLYNEQFF. CDR3 DNA sequence: TGTGCCAGCAGCCAAAATACAGGTTCTCTTTACAATGAGCAGTTCTTC.

This clone occurred a few times. The rearrangement joins TRBV28 to TRBJ2-1, with D possibly TRBD2 on 5 matching bases. Germline V CDR1 and CDR2: MDHEN, SYDVKM. CDR3 size: 12 residues. With 4 bases removed from V and 9 bases from J, the gap between germline ends came to 10 bases. CDR3 coding DNA: TGTGCCAGCAGTTCTCTCGGGGTTGAGCAGTTCTTC. Protein sequence: CASSSLGVEQFF.

In this sample, this clone turned up a few times. The chain employs TRBV1 and TRBJ2-1; the D segment call TRBD2 is taken from the table without a DNA check. TRBV1 is reported as a pseudogene. The CDR3 loop spans 15 amino acids. This CDR3 is CTSSQASGSVNEQFF. The CDR3 bases are TGCACCAGCAGCCAAGCTAGCGGGAGCGTCAATGAGCAGTTCTTC.

The V and J genes are TRBV5-6 and TRBJ2-1; the D is unclear. The V end was cut by 0 bases, the J end by 5 bases, with 9 bases between. The germline gives CDR1 SGHDT, CDR2 YYEEEE. The CDR3 runs to 14 residues. CDR3 sequence reads: CASSLDFSHNEQFF. The CDR3 DNA sequence: TGTGCCAGCAGCTTGGATTTCAGCCACAATGAGCAGTTCTTC. Filled out from reference TRBV5-6 and TRBJ2-1, the complete variable domain reads DAGVTQSPTHLIKTRGQQVTLRCSPKSGHDTVSWYQQALGQGPQFIFQYYEEEERQRGNFPDRFSGHQFPNYSSELNVNALLLGDSALYLCASSLDFSHNEQFFGPGTRLTVL.

This clone was found a few times. The chain uses TRBV28 and TRBJ1-1; the D gene is possibly TRBD1 (5 bases). This CDR3 has 11 residues. The V and J ends lost 6 bases and 10 bases respectively, with 12 bases between them. Germline CDR1 reads MDHEN; CDR2 reads SYDVKM. DNA of the CDR3: TGTGCCAGCAGGCGGGCTGGGGGAGCTTTCTTT. Its protein is CASRRAGGAFF. The entire variable domain, with the rest obtained from reference TRBV28 and TRBJ1-1, is as follows: DVKVTQSSRYLVKRTGEKVFLECVQDMDHENMFWYRQDPGLGLRLIYFSYDVKMKEKGDIPEGYSVSREKKERFSLILESASTNQTSMYLCASRRAGGAFFGQGTRLTVV.

The gene calls are TRBV30 and TRBJ1-2; D gene unclear. The CDR3 covers 13 residues. Per the germline V gene, CDR1 is GTSNPN and CDR2 is SVGIG (reference sequence). Trimming took 4 bases from V and 7 from J, leaving 16 bases between them. The CDR3 sequence is CAWNRASWSGYTF. CDR3 DNA sequence: TGTGCCTGGAATCGAGCTTCATGGAGTGGCTACACCTTC.

This sequence joins TRBV7-2 and TRBJ2-1, with D uncertain. Trimming pared 10 bases from V and 0 bases from J, leaving 13 bases between. CDR1 is SGHTA and CDR2 is FQGNSA in the germline V gene. CDR3 length equals 14 residues. CDR3 amino acids: CAISGRNSYNEQFF. The CDR3 DNA reads as TGTGCCATCTCAGGCCGGAACTCCTACAATGAGCAGTTCTTC.

This clone was seen only a few times. The chain has TRBV7-2 and TRBJ1-4, with a weak D call TRBD1 (5 bases). Germline V gene data show CDR1 as SGHTA and CDR2 as FQGNSA. This CDR3 has 15 residues. V lost 6 bases to trimming and J lost 4 bases, with 15 bases between them. The chain's CDR3 is CASSPSRQYNEKLFF. The CDR3 region has the DNA TGTGCCAGCAGTCCGAGTCGACAGTATAATGAAAAACTGTTTTTT.

The chain uses TRBV10-3 and TRBJ2-4, with a possible D match to TRBD2 (6 bases). This CDR3 is 14 amino acids long. CDR1 is ENHRY, CDR2 SYGVKD, per germline. Trimming took 6 bases from V and 7 from J, leaving 16 bases between them. The chain's CDR3 is CAISTGDFGNIQYF. The CDR3 DNA is TGTGCCATCAGCACGGGGGACTTTGGGAACATTCAGTACTTC.

V is TRBV5-1 and J is TRBJ2-3; 9 bases map to TRBD2. Germline CDR1 is SGHRS and CDR2 is YFSETQ. The CDR3 length is 16 residues. J gave up 6 bases and V 0 bases, and 8 bases lay outside the gene matches. CDR3 sequence reads: CASSLAFAGGQDTQYF. CDR3 DNA: TGCGCCAGCAGCTTGGCCTTTGCGGGAGGGCAGGATACGCAGTATTTT.

The genes are TRBV25-1 and TRBJ2-3; the D gene is possibly TRBD1 (5 bases). Germline assignment: CDR1 MGHDK and CDR2 SYGVNS. This CDR3 is 15 amino acids long. The V end was cut by 5 bases, the J end by 6 bases, with 18 bases between. CDR3 protein: CASSLSPPGSDTQYF. CDR3 sequence (DNA): TGTGCCAGCAGTCTTTCACCTCCAGGGTCCGATACGCAGTATTTT.

The V and J genes are TRBV29-1 and TRBJ2-7, with 11 bases lining up with TRBD2. The V and J ends lost 4 bases and 3 bases, in that order; junction bases with no gene match: 8. Per germline, CDR1 SQVTM and CDR2 ANQGSEA. The CDR3 has 15 residues. CDR3 amino acids: CSVVVGTSGYYEQYF. Written as DNA, the CDR3 is TGCAGCGTTGTCGTCGGGACTAGCGGATACTACGAGCAGTACTTC.

V gene TRBV5-4 combines with J gene TRBJ2-5; D assignment may be TRBD1 or TRBD2 (5 bases each). This CDR3 has 13 residues. Trimming removed 4 bases from V and 5 bases from J, with 12 bases in between. The germline V gene encodes CDR1 SGHNT and CDR2 YYREEE (reference sequence). The CDR3 sequence is CASSRDGPETQYF. CDR3 nucleotide sequence: TGTGCCAGCAGCCGGGACGGTCCCGAGACCCAGTACTTC.

The chain is built from TRBV30 and TRBJ2-7; D tentatively reads TRBD1 or TRBD2 (5 bases each). Germline V gives CDR1 GTSNPN, CDR2 SVGIG (reference sequence). The V end was cut by 4 bases, the J end by 0 bases, with 13 bases between. The CDR3 contains 14 residues. The CDR3 DNA sequence: TGTGCCTGGAAGGGACGGTGGAGCTCCTACGAGCAGTACTTC. Residues: CAWKGRWSSYEQYF.